The 15 T cell receptor beta chains presented below share a single source sample, sequenced in a study of T cells after yellow fever vaccination. MiXCR, applied by TCRdb to the 5' RACE reads, yields one record per CDR3 protein. There are about 630,000 distinct CDR3 sequences in the sample; 10% to 15% occur only once, and under 15% lies in the top ten. The specimen was PBMCs, collected on the day of the yellow fever booster vaccination. The receptors derive from a man younger than 45 who received the YFV17D yellow fever vaccine.

The table lists this clonotype with a few counts. J is TRBJ2-1 and V is TRBV5-4; 10 nucleotides match TRBD2. The V gene end was trimmed by 4 bases and the J gene end by 8 bases; junction bases not matched to a gene: 15. This CDR3 has 17 amino acids. CDR1 is SGHNT, CDR2 YYREEE, per germline (reference sequence). The CDR3 protein is CASSPGGAGGFSHEQFF. DNA of the CDR3: TGTGCCAGCAGCCCGGGGGGAGCGGGAGGGTTTAGCCATGAGCAGTTCTTC. Filled out from reference TRBV5-4 and TRBJ2-1, the complete variable domain reads ETGVTQSPTHLIKTRGQQVTLRCSSQSGHNTVSWYQQALGQGPQFIFQYYREEENGRGNFPPRFSGLQFPNYSSELNVNALELDDSALYLCASSPGGAGGFSHEQFFGPGTRLTVL.

V gene TRBV10-3 combines with J gene TRBJ2-1; perhaps TRBD1 as D (6 bases). CDR1 ENHRY and CDR2 SYGVKD come from the germline V gene. V was pared by 0 bases and J by 4 bases, with 13 bases between. The CDR3 has 16 residues. CDR3: CAISESKPGVYNEQFF. CDR3 in DNA: TGTGCCATCAGTGAGTCGAAGCCAGGGGTGTACAATGAGCAGTTCTTC.

In this sample, this clonotype turned up a few times. The chain employs TRBV5-1 and TRBJ2-3; the D gene is possibly TRBD2 (6 bases). The length of the CDR3 is 16 residues. V dropped 1 base and J dropped 3 bases, with 15 bases sitting between them. Germline V gives CDR1 SGHRS, CDR2 YFSETQ. The CDR3 region is CASSLSGSGQTDTQYF. In nucleotides, the CDR3 is TGCGCCAGCAGCTTGAGCGGGTCCGGGCAGACAGATACGCAGTATTTT.

This clonotype has only a few counts. The V and J genes are TRBV6-6 and TRBJ2-2; unclear D gene. V was shortened by 0 bases and J by 10 bases, with 9 bases between the two germline ends. Germline CDR1 is MNHNY and CDR2 is SVGAGI (reference sequence). The CDR3 contains 13 residues. CDR3 protein: CASSYSFEEELFF. The CDR3 DNA is TGTGCCAGCAGTTACTCGTTCGAGGAGGAGCTGTTTTTT.

The V and J genes are TRBV6-6 and TRBJ1-1; D not certain. This CDR3 has 13 residues. Trimming shortened V by 5 bases and J by 5 bases, and 12 bases separated the two germline ends. CDR1 is MNHNY, CDR2 SVGAGI, per germline (reference sequence). CDR3 protein: CASSLTGRTEAFF. DNA of the CDR3: TGTGCCAGCAGTCTCACCGGGCGGACTGAAGCTTTCTTT.

The sample holds a few counts of this clonotype. The V gene is TRBV6-1, the J gene TRBJ2-3; TRBD2 might be the D (5 bases). This CDR3 spans 14 amino acids. Trimming stripped 7 bases from V and 0 bases from J, with 11 bases between. CDR1 and CDR2 (germline): MNHNS, SASEGT. The CDR3 DNA follows: TGTGCCAGCACACCGGGGTTTAGCACAGATACGCAGTATTTT. Protein sequence: CASTPGFSTDTQYF.

There are a few counts of this clonotype. The V gene is TRBV6-5, the J gene TRBJ2-7, with D possibly TRBD2 on 5 matching bases. The germline CDR1 and CDR2 sequences are MNHEY and SVGAGI. The CDR3 has 15 residues. V lost 4 bases to trimming and J lost 6 bases, with 19 bases between them. This CDR3 reads CASSSLGNGGSEQYF. The CDR3 DNA reads as TGTGCCAGCAGTTCACTCGGAAACGGCGGGTCCGAGCAGTACTTC.

CDR3 sequence: CSARVRKAGVFGETQYF. The CDR3 DNA follows: TGCAGTGCTAGAGTCCGCAAAGCGGGAGTCTTTGGGGAGACCCAGTACTTC. The chain uses TRBV20-1 and TRBJ2-5, with 8 bases that match TRBD2. Germline V CDR1 and CDR2: DFQATT, SNEGSKA (reference sequence). There are 17 residues in the CDR3. V trimming: 1 base; J trimming: 5 bases; junction bases outside the gene matches: 15.

This clonotype came up a few times. J is TRBJ2-1 and V is TRBV20-1; 10 nucleotides line up with TRBD2. The CDR3 totals 17 residues. Germline V gives CDR1 DFQATT, CDR2 SNEGSKA (reference sequence). V shed 5 bases, J shed 5 bases, and the junction held 15 bases outside the gene matches. The CDR3 loop is CSAAGLAGVGADNEQFF. As DNA, the CDR3 is TGCAGTGCTGCGGGGCTAGCGGGAGTCGGGGCCGACAATGAGCAGTTCTTC.

As regards this clonotype: A read error may account for a junction end that differs from germline. V gene TRBV29-1 combines with J gene TRBJ2-7; D ambiguous. The germline V gene has CDR1 SQVTM and CDR2 ANQGSEA. The CDR3 loop spans 12 amino acids. This chain's CDR3 is CGVVAPAGEQYF. As DNA, the CDR3 is TGCGGCGTTGTCGCGCCAGCCGGGGAGCAGTACTTC.

With respect to this clonotype: The junction does not match germline at one end; this may be a read error. The rearrangement joins TRBV10-1 to TRBJ2-3, with TRBD1 matching over 8 bases. The CDR3 extends over 12 amino acids. Germline V gene sequence: CDR1 WNHNN, CDR2 SYGVQD (reference sequence). The CDR3 DNA reads TGCGCCAGCAGTGCGTCCGGGACAGGACTCCTTTTT. Translating gives CASSASGTGLLF.

This clonotype came up a few times. CDR3 nucleotides: TGTGCCAGCAGCTGGGACAGGGCGGGCGGCGAGCAGTACTTC. Protein sequence: CASSWDRAGGEQYF. The chain uses TRBV5-5 and TRBJ2-7, with 9 bases aligning to TRBD1. The CDR3 is made up of 14 amino acids. The V gene end was trimmed by 3 bases and the J gene end by 6 bases; junction bases not matched to a gene: 7. CDR1 and CDR2 from the germline V gene are SGHKS and YYEKEE (reference sequence).

The chain combines TRBV5-1 with TRBJ2-2, with D uncertain. The CDR3 covers 14 residues. The germline V gene has CDR1 SGHRS and CDR2 YFSETQ. Trimming removed 7 bases at V and 0 bases at J, with 10 bases between. The DNA for the CDR3 is TGCGCCAGCGAGTATATGCCGAACACCGGGGAGCTGTTTTTT. This translates into CASEYMPNTGELFF.

The chain employs TRBV10-2 and TRBJ2-3, with 9 bases matching TRBD1. Germline assignment: CDR1 WSHSY and CDR2 SAAADI. This CDR3 contains 18 residues. With 1 base clipped from V and 0 bases from J, the junction kept 8 bases outside the gene matches. In DNA form, the CDR3 reads TGCGCCAGCAGTGAGTTTACGACGGGGACAGGGAGCACAGATACGCAGTATTTT. Amino acids: CASSEFTTGTGSTDTQYF.

The chain uses TRBV4-3 and TRBJ1-5, with D unresolved. Between the trimmed V and J ends, which lost 0 bases and 0 bases, there was a span of 9 bases. The germline V gene encodes CDR1 LGHNA and CDR2 YSLEER. CDR3 size: 16 residues. The CDR3 bases are TGCGCCAGCAGCCAAGATACGGGTGGTAGCAATCAGCCCCAGCATTTT. Protein sequence: CASSQDTGGSNQPQHF.